This TCR beta chain was captured in a study of spatial heterogeneity in lung cancer. Germline V gene sequence: CDR1 SGHAT, CDR2 FQNNGV. The CDR3 has 13 residues. The time point here: sample taken at primary tumor resection. TCRs were sequenced from unsorted whole RNA of tumor, nontumor lung or PBMC. TCRdb fed the 5' RACE reads into MiXCR, producing one record per CDR3 protein. The sample includes under 100,000 distinct CDR3 sequences, under 9% of them seen just once. As regards this clonotype: The junction and the germline gene differ at one end; a read error may be behind it.

The chain is built from TRBV11-2 and TRBJ2-5; 8 bases are shared with TRBD2. Sequencing was performed on PBMCs, taken at surgery. The clonotype originates from a male donor with early-stage non-small cell lung cancer. DNA of the CDR3: TGTACCAGCCAACTAGCGGAACCAGCCCCTCAGTACTTC. Its protein product is CTSQLAEPAPQYF.